This T cell receptor beta chain was sequenced during a study of vaccination effects on CD4 cells after COVID-19. Ahead of sequencing, the ViraFEST assay grew antigen-specific CD4+ T cells using viral peptide pools. Following 10 days of culture, CD4+ T cells were isolated. All participants had two doses of either the BNT162b2 or mRNA-1273 vaccine. Absence of prior SARS-CoV-2 infection characterized the vaccine recipients, who showed negative nucleocapsid antibodies. Whole-study results and caveats: Marked contraction was observed in infection-induced and vaccine-induced clones late after vaccination.

CDR3 length: 14 residues. After removal of 3 bases from V and 3 bases from J, the junction contained 3 bases not matched to a gene. Germline V gene sequence: CDR1 SGHRS, CDR2 YFSETQ. Clones were read by immunoSEQ multiplex PCR, and TCRdb kept only the in-frame ones, dropping some. The sample lists tens of thousands of clones, roughly 70% occurring once. In its sample, this clone ranks as medium-sized. As yet, its antigen is unknown. This chain links TRBV5-1 with TRBJ2-1; 7 bases are shared with TRBD2. The source material was CD4+ T cells from PBMCs cultured with SARS-CoV-2 spike peptides, sampled after COVID-19 vaccination. This receptor was taken from a human donor who received a COVID-19 vaccine. The CDR3: CASSSAGNYNEQFF. The DNA for the CDR3 is TGCGCCAGCAGCTCAGCGGGAAACTACAATGAGCAGTTCTTC.